This T cell receptor (beta chain) stems from a study of blood T cell repertoires in COVID-19. Study-level background: The origin of the acute and convalescent COVID-19 samples was the United States, Italy and Spain.

Those enrolled, adults aged about 18 to 89 years, came from roughly 23 US areas. TCRdb's copy holds only in-frame clones and misses some; the assay was immunoSEQ multiplex PCR. The repertoire holds 200,000 to 250,000 clones, with around 90% as singletons. The CDR3 is 14 residues long. Germline V gene data show CDR1 as SEHNR and CDR2 as FQNEAQ (reference sequence). With 7 bases clipped from V and 5 bases from J, the junction kept 4 bases outside the gene matches. The sample taken for sequencing was PBMCs or T cells enriched from blood (not recorded which). The J gene is TRBJ2-1, the V gene TRBV7-9, with 11 positions matching TRBD2. The sequence was collected from a woman aged 30 to 39 who had been exposed to COVID-19. Written as DNA, the CDR3 is TGTGCCAGCACGCAGGGACTAGCGGACAATGAGCAGTTCTTC. Translated, it gives CASTQGLADNEQFF.